The sequence of this TCR beta chain was determined in a study of T cells in localized non-small cell lung cancer. Study-level results: Detection in adjacent lung was observed for a median around 50 of the top 100 tumor clones. Maximal T cell clonality occurred in uninvolved adjacent lung, with tumor ranking below it. An association was observed between higher blood T cell density and longer overall survival.

Regarding this clone: The antigen remains unidentified.

CDR3 size: 13 residues. Trimming removed 2 bases at V and 2 bases at J, with 7 bases between. The germline V gene has CDR1 MDHEN and CDR2 SYDVKM. TCRdb's table, derived via immunoSEQ multiplex PCR, lists solely in-frame clones and lacks some. Of under 45,000 clones detected, 83% appear once; the ten largest clones hold about 8%. The TCR originated in a man between 35 and 75 years old with stage II lung adenocarcinoma. Specimen: PBMCs, collected before any cancer treatment. The rearrangement uses TRBV28 and TRBJ2-7; the D is unclear. DNA of the CDR3: TGTGCCAGCAGTTTAGTCAGCCCCTACGAGCAGTACTTC. Translated, it gives CASSLVSPYEQYF.